These T cell receptor beta chains were read from a single sample in a study of T cells after yellow fever vaccination. MiXCR was run by TCRdb on the 5' RACE reads, yielding one entry per CDR3 protein. The sample lists 95,000 to 150,000 distinct CDR3 sequences, around 15% seen once, with roughly 45% in the top ten. Specimen: CD8+ T cells sorted from PBMCs, collected 5 days after the yellow fever booster vaccination. These TCRs come from a man aged 18-30 years who received the YFV17D yellow fever vaccine. Both conserved end residues are part of each CDR3. A D gene is named only where the DNA matches it firmly. Clone size, where shown, is once, few, many, or a class for clones that have expanded.

v_call: TRBV20-1
d_call: -
j_call: TRBJ2-2
clone_size: few
cdr3_nt: TGCAGTGCTATGATCGGAGCGGCGAACACCGGGGAGCTGTTTTTT
cdr3_aa: CSAMIGAANTGELFF

v_call: TRBV5-1
d_call: -
j_call: TRBJ1-2
clone_size: -
cdr3_nt: TGCGCCAGCAGCTTGCCCGGGGATAACTATGGCTACACCTTC
cdr3_aa: CASSLPGDNYGYTF

v_call: TRBV4-1
d_call: -
j_call: TRBJ2-3
clone_size: -
cdr3_nt: TGCGCCAGCAGCCAATGGAGCGGCACAGATACGCAGTATTTT
cdr3_aa: CASSQWSGTDTQYF

v_call: TRBV4-3
d_call: TRBD1
j_call: TRBJ1-2
clone_size: -
cdr3_nt: TGCGCCAGCAGCCAAGGACAGGGGCATGGCTACACCTTC
cdr3_aa: CASSQGQGHGYTF

v_call: TRBV29-1
d_call: TRBD2
j_call: TRBJ2-2
clone_size: -
cdr3_nt: TGCAGCGTTGAAGATGAGGAAGCGGGGGTCACCGGGGAGCTGTTTTTT
cdr3_aa: CSVEDEEAGVTGELFF

v_call: TRBV20-1
d_call: TRBD1
j_call: TRBJ2-3
clone_size: few
cdr3_nt: TGCAGTGCTAGAGATGGGGACAGGGGCCGAGATACGCAGTATTTT
cdr3_aa: CSARDGDRGRDTQYF

v_call: TRBV11-3
d_call: -
j_call: TRBJ1-1
clone_size: -
cdr3_nt: TGTGCCAGCAGCTTAGTGGTGAACACTGAAGCTTTCTTT
cdr3_aa: CASSLVVNTEAFF

v_call: TRBV6-1
d_call: -
j_call: TRBJ2-2
clone_size: -
cdr3_nt: TGTGCCAGCAGTGAAAACGGGGAGCTGTTTTTT
cdr3_aa: CASSENGELFF

v_call: TRBV7-9
d_call: -
j_call: TRBJ2-1
clone_size: many
cdr3_nt: TGTGCCAGCAGCCCTCCTAGGGATGAGCAGTTCTTC
cdr3_aa: CASSPPRDEQFF

v_call: TRBV12-3/TRBV12-4
d_call: -
j_call: TRBJ2-3
clone_size: few
cdr3_nt: TGTGCCAGCAGAGGGACATTCAGCACAGATACGCAGTATTTT
cdr3_aa: CASRGTFSTDTQYF

v_call: TRBV9
d_call: -
j_call: TRBJ1-2
clone_size: once
cdr3_nt: TGTGCCAGCAGCGGAGAGATAGGGGACGTACGAGATGGCTACACCTTC
cdr3_aa: CASSGEIGDVRDGYTF

v_call: TRBV5-1
d_call: TRBD1
j_call: TRBJ2-1
clone_size: -
cdr3_nt: TGCGCCAGCAGCTTGACGGACAGGGTTTATGAGCAGTTCTTC
cdr3_aa: CASSLTDRVYEQFF

v_call: TRBV7-2
d_call: -
j_call: TRBJ2-1
clone_size: -
cdr3_nt: TGTGCCAGCAGCCTGATCTTCGGGGTTCAGTTCTTC
cdr3_aa: CASSLIFGVQFF

v_call: TRBV4-1
d_call: TRBD1
j_call: TRBJ1-2
clone_size: -
cdr3_nt: TGCGCCAGCACCGGGACAGGGATGTTCTATGGCTACACCTTC
cdr3_aa: CASTGTGMFYGYTF

v_call: TRBV29-1
d_call: TRBD2
j_call: TRBJ2-2
clone_size: -
cdr3_nt: TGCAGCGTTGAACCGGGGGGGACCGGGGAGCTGTTTTTT
cdr3_aa: CSVEPGGTGELFF

v_call: TRBV6-5
d_call: TRBD2
j_call: TRBJ2-3
clone_size: -
cdr3_nt: TGTGCCAGCAGTTACAAGGGCGGGGGGATAAGCACAGATACGCAGTATTTT
cdr3_aa: CASSYKGGGISTDTQYF

v_call: TRBV12-3/TRBV12-4
d_call: -
j_call: TRBJ1-5
clone_size: -
cdr3_nt: TGTGCCAGCAGTTTAAGTCCAAATCAGCCCCAGCATTTT
cdr3_aa: CASSLSPNQPQHF

v_call: TRBV6-2/TRBV6-3
d_call: TRBD1
j_call: TRBJ2-6
clone_size: few
cdr3_nt: TGTGCCAGCGAACGATGGACAGGGACTGGGGCCAACGTCCTGACTTTC
cdr3_aa: CASERWTGTGANVLTF

v_call: TRBV5-6
d_call: -
j_call: TRBJ2-7
clone_size: many
cdr3_nt: TGTGCCAGCAGCTTGCATCTGGATACCTACGAGCAGTACTTC
cdr3_aa: CASSLHLDTYEQYF

v_call: TRBV6-6
d_call: -
j_call: TRBJ2-3
clone_size: few
cdr3_nt: TGTGCCAGCAGTTATGGGGGGCCTAACGATACGCAGTATTTT
cdr3_aa: CASSYGGPNDTQYF

v_call: TRBV4-3
d_call: -
j_call: TRBJ2-6
clone_size: many
cdr3_nt: TGCGCCAGCAGCCCTGGGGGGGGCGGTGGGGCCAACGTCCTGACTTTC
cdr3_aa: CASSPGGGGGANVLTF

v_call: TRBV27
d_call: TRBD2
j_call: TRBJ2-1
clone_size: -
cdr3_nt: TGTGCCAGCAGTGTATATAGCGGGGGTGGCGATGAGCAGTTCTTC
cdr3_aa: CASSVYSGGGDEQFF

v_call: TRBV7-8
d_call: TRBD2
j_call: TRBJ2-3
clone_size: few
cdr3_nt: TGTGCCAGCACCATAAGCGGGGCACGAGATACGCAGTATTTT
cdr3_aa: CASTISGARDTQYF

v_call: TRBV12-3/TRBV12-4
d_call: -
j_call: TRBJ1-1
clone_size: few
cdr3_nt: TGTGCCAGCGGGTACAGGGCGGGTACTGAAGCTTTCTTT
cdr3_aa: CASGYRAGTEAFF

v_call: TRBV27
d_call: -
j_call: TRBJ2-3
clone_size: few
cdr3_nt: TGTGCCAGCAGTTTGGGATTGGCAGATACGCAGTATTTT
cdr3_aa: CASSLGLADTQYF

v_call: TRBV4-1
d_call: -
j_call: TRBJ1-1
clone_size: -
cdr3_nt: TGCGCCAGCAGCCAAGCGGGCGCGAACACTGAAGCTTTCTTT
cdr3_aa: CASSQAGANTEAFF

v_call: TRBV29-1
d_call: TRBD2
j_call: TRBJ2-3
clone_size: many
cdr3_nt: TGCAGCTTCCGGGAGGGCAAATGGGATACGCAGTATTTT
cdr3_aa: CSFREGKWDTQYF

v_call: TRBV27
d_call: -
j_call: TRBJ2-1
clone_size: few
cdr3_nt: TGTGCCAGCAGTTTATCGGGATCGTACAATGAGCAGTTCTTC
cdr3_aa: CASSLSGSYNEQFF

v_call: TRBV6-6
d_call: -
j_call: TRBJ2-1
clone_size: -
cdr3_nt: TGTGCCAGCAGATCCCAGCGGGACAATGAGCAGTTCTTC
cdr3_aa: CASRSQRDNEQFF

v_call: TRBV12-3/TRBV12-4
d_call: -
j_call: TRBJ2-7
clone_size: few
cdr3_nt: TGTGCCAGCAGTTCCGGGGCGGACGAGCAGTACTTC
cdr3_aa: CASSSGADEQYF

v_call: TRBV5-8
d_call: -
j_call: TRBJ2-7
clone_size: few
cdr3_nt: TGTGCCAGCAGCTTGATGTTGGAAGTTCCCTACGAGCAGTACTTC
cdr3_aa: CASSLMLEVPYEQYF

v_call: TRBV7-8
d_call: TRBD1
j_call: TRBJ2-1
clone_size: -
cdr3_nt: TGTGCCAGCAGCTTATTCGGGACAGGGCTTTACAATGAGCAGTTCTTC
cdr3_aa: CASSLFGTGLYNEQFF

v_call: TRBV27
d_call: -
j_call: TRBJ2-2
clone_size: -
cdr3_nt: TGTGCCAGCAGTTTACCGACAGTTGGGGAGCTGTTTTTT
cdr3_aa: CASSLPTVGELFF

v_call: TRBV27
d_call: -
j_call: TRBJ1-6
clone_size: few
cdr3_nt: TGTGCCAGCAGTTTCCTAGGTGAAAATTCACCCCTCCACTTT
cdr3_aa: CASSFLGENSPLHF

v_call: TRBV7-9
d_call: TRBD2
j_call: TRBJ2-3
clone_size: -
cdr3_nt: TGTGCCAGCAGCTTAGTACGGGGGGGGATCACAGATACGCAGTATTTT
cdr3_aa: CASSLVRGGITDTQYF